This TCR beta chain was retrieved from a study of Graves' ophthalmopathy and Graves' hyperthyroidism. Scientists amplified the TCR beta CDR3 regions from RNA transcripts. The first round was an RT-PCR with HTBI primers, and the second round was a multiplex PCR. Via MiXCR, TCRdb re-called the multiplex PCR reads, giving one row per CDR3 protein. This sample carries about 500,000 distinct CDR3 sequences, approximately 35% of them seen once, and the ten largest clones take about 4.2%. This clonotype has at least ten counts. V lost 2 bases and J 0 bases, leaving 8 bases between the germline ends. CDR3 length equals 14 residues. The germline V gene encodes CDR1 LGHDT and CDR2 YNNKEL (reference sequence).

The genes are TRBV3-1 and TRBJ2-7; no clear D gene. This TCR derives from an adult man with Graves' hyperthyroidism. Sequencing was carried out using peripheral blood or thyroid tissue (not recorded which). The chain's CDR3 is CASSQQTFSYEQYF. For the CDR3, the DNA is TGTGCCAGCAGCCAACAAACATTCTCCTACGAGCAGTACTTC.